Listed here are 28 T cell receptor beta chains from one sample, sequenced in a study of OX40 agonist ivuxolimab in advanced cancers. Sequenced by immunoSEQ multiplex PCR; TCRdb stores in-frame clones only, minus some. The table records 76,000 or so clones, 65% to 90% of them present only once. Sequencing was performed on CD4+ or CD8+ T cells sorted from blood, taken in a trial of the OX40 agonist ivuxolimab. Receptors were obtained from an adult with an advanced solid tumor such as melanoma, head and neck, liver or kidney cancer.

V and J are TRBV5-4 and TRBJ2-7; D remains ambiguous. Germline CDR1 reads SGHNT; CDR2 reads YYREEE (reference sequence). The CDR3 spans 15 residues. Deletions cut 0 bases from V and 1 base from J, with 11 bases between. CDR3 in amino acids: CASSLGVGQSYEQYF. DNA of the CDR3: TGTGCCAGCAGCTTGGGCGTAGGGCAATCCTACGAGCAGTACTTC.

In its sample, this clone was seen a few times. The chain employs TRBV7-9 and TRBJ1-2; 9 positions agree with TRBD1. There are 14 residues in the CDR3. Germline CDR1 SEHNR, CDR2 FQNEAQ (reference sequence). J lost 7 bases, V lost 6 bases, and 9 bases had no gene match. This chain's CDR3 is CASSNTGGLGGYTF. CDR3 DNA: TGTGCCAGCAGTAATACAGGGGGCCTAGGTGGCTACACCTTC.

The gene calls are TRBV6-5 and TRBJ1-1, with D uncertain. The CDR3 runs 15 residues. The germline gives CDR1 MNHEY, CDR2 SVGAGI. V shed 2 bases and J shed 0 bases, with 10 bases lying between them. The CDR3 region is CASSYGLGVNTEAFF. CDR3 coding DNA: TGTGCCAGCAGTTACGGGTTGGGCGTGAACACTGAAGCTTTCTTT.

The rearrangement uses TRBV6-1 and TRBJ2-3, with TRBD1 matching 8 bases. This CDR3 has 16 amino acids. Germline trimming cut 2 bases from V and 4 bases from J; bases unmatched to any gene: 8. Germline V gene data show CDR1 as MNHNS and CDR2 as SASEGT. This chain's CDR3 is CASSELGPGGPDTQYF. The DNA for the CDR3 is TGTGCCAGCAGTGAATTGGGTCCAGGGGGCCCAGATACGCAGTATTTT.

V and J are TRBV6-5 and TRBJ2-1; D is ambiguous. V dropped 9 bases and J dropped 10 bases, with 4 bases sitting between them. Germline-derived CDR1 and CDR2 are MNHEY and SVGAGI. The CDR3 runs to 8 residues. CDR3 loop: CARDEQFF. The DNA of the CDR3 is TGTGCCAGGGACGAGCAGTTCTTC.

The J gene is TRBJ1-4, the V gene TRBV7-9; TRBD1 matches at 9 bases. The germline V gene has CDR1 SEHNR and CDR2 FQNEAQ (reference sequence). J was trimmed by 7 bases and V by 5 bases; bases with no gene match: 11. The CDR3 covers 16 residues. The CDR3 spells CASSTFTGTGSEKLFF. The CDR3 DNA reads TGTGCCAGCAGCACATTTACCGGGACAGGGTCTGAAAAACTGTTTTTT.

The chain carries TRBV7-9 and TRBJ2-5; D is ambiguous. This CDR3 spans 13 amino acids. Per the germline V gene, CDR1 is SEHNR and CDR2 is FQNEAQ (reference sequence). Trimming pared 1 base from V and 3 bases from J, leaving 6 bases between. The CDR3 spells CASSLVAEETQYF. The CDR3 region has the DNA TGTGCCAGCAGCTTAGTGGCAGAAGAGACCCAGTACTTC.

The J gene is TRBJ1-4, the V gene TRBV14, with a possible D match to TRBD1 (6 bases). V shed 1 base and J shed 11 bases, with 14 bases lying between them. The germline V gene encodes CDR1 SGHDN and CDR2 FVKESK. CDR3 size: 14 residues. The CDR3 sequence is CASSQVGGQPKLFF. The CDR3 DNA sequence: TGTGCCAGCAGCCAAGTAGGGGGGCAACCTAAACTGTTTTTT.

CDR3 amino acids: CASAKGLPSYNEQFF. Written as DNA, the CDR3 is TGCGCCAGCGCGAAGGGGCTACCCTCCTACAATGAGCAGTTCTTC. The chain links TRBV10-1 to TRBJ2-1, with D perhaps matching TRBD1 (5 bases). This CDR3 is 15 amino acids long. Trimming cost V 8 bases and J 0 bases, with 14 bases left between them. The germline V gene encodes CDR1 WNHNN and CDR2 SYGVQD (reference sequence).

This chain connects TRBV6-5 to TRBJ2-7, with D hard to call. The CDR3 is made up of 13 amino acids. V lost 0 bases, J lost 3 bases, and 6 bases lay in between. The germline V gene encodes CDR1 MNHEY and CDR2 SVGAGI. This CDR3 is CASSYSILYEQYF. In DNA form, the CDR3 reads TGTGCCAGCAGTTACTCCATCCTCTACGAGCAGTACTTC.

The V call is TRBV11-2, the J call TRBJ2-1, with 11 bases aligning to TRBD1. Trimming took 4 bases from V and 3 from J; bases not matched to a gene: 5. CDR1 and CDR2 from the germline V gene are SGHAT and FQNNGV. The CDR3 consists of 16 residues. CDR3 region: CASSWGQGVNYNEQFF. The CDR3 DNA is TGTGCCAGCAGCTGGGGACAGGGGGTAAACTACAATGAGCAGTTCTTC. The full variable domain, with the rest looked up from reference TRBV11-2 and TRBJ2-1, is EAGVAQSPRYKIIEKRQSVAFWCNPISGHATLYWYQQILGQGPKLLIQFQNNGVVDDSQLPKDRFSAERLKGVDSTLKIQPAKLEDSAVYLCASSWGQGVNYNEQFFGPGTRLTVL.

The chain joins TRBV19 to TRBJ1-4; 7 positions match TRBD1. There are 15 residues in the CDR3. The J segment lost 4 bases and the V segment lost 5 bases, leaving 7 bases of the junction unmatched. Germline V gene data show CDR1 as LNHDA and CDR2 as SQIVND (reference sequence). CDR3 bases: TGTGCCAGTAGTTCGTGGACAGGATATAATGAAAAACTGTTTTTT. It codes for CASSSWTGYNEKLFF.

The sample holds one count of this clone. The chain combines TRBV5-4 with TRBJ2-5; D gene ambiguous. The V end was cut by 0 bases, the J end by 5 bases, with 8 bases between. From germline, CDR1 is SGHNT and CDR2 YYREEE (reference sequence). The CDR3 is 13 residues long. The CDR3 DNA reads as TGTGCCAGCAGCTTGGTTCCGAGCGAGACCCAGTACTTC. As protein: CASSLVPSETQYF.

The chain combines TRBV7-9 with TRBJ2-2, with D possibly TRBD1 on 5 matching bases. Trimming took 2 bases from V and 4 from J, leaving 11 bases between them. Per germline, CDR1 SEHNR and CDR2 FQNEAQ (reference sequence). The CDR3 loop spans 15 amino acids. DNA of the CDR3: TGTGCCAGCAGCTTATTGTCAGGGCTCACCGGGGAGCTGTTTTTT. Its translation is CASSLLSGLTGELFF.

The rearrangement joins TRBV5-1 to TRBJ1-4; 9 positions agree with TRBD1. With 2 bases clipped from V and 8 bases from J, the junction kept 7 bases outside the gene matches. There are 15 residues in the CDR3. The V gene's germline CDR1 is SGHRS and CDR2 YFSETQ. For the CDR3, the DNA is TGCGCCAGCAGCTTCGCCGGGACAGGGAGAGAAAAACTGTTTTTT. This gives the protein CASSFAGTGREKLFF.

The rearrangement links TRBV6-1 to TRBJ2-5; TRBD1 aligns across 10 bases. This CDR3 is built from 14 residues. With 6 bases clipped from V and 5 bases from J, the junction kept 6 bases outside the gene matches. Germline lookup yields CDR1 MNHNS and CDR2 SASEGT. CDR3 DNA: TGTGCCAGCAGCTCTGACAGGGGGCGCGAGACCCAGTACTTC. Protein sequence: CASSSDRGRETQYF.

In its sample, this clone was seen once. The chain has TRBV5-1 and TRBJ2-5; 10 bases line up with TRBD1. Germline lookup yields CDR1 SGHRS and CDR2 YFSETQ. The CDR3 spans 15 residues. V gave up 5 bases and J gave up 1 base; unmatched junction bases: 5. The CDR3 region is CASSTGQGPQETQYF. CDR3 coding DNA: TGCGCCAGCAGTACGGGACAGGGGCCCCAAGAGACCCAGTACTTC.

V and J are TRBV9 and TRBJ1-3; D might be TRBD1 (6 bases). The germline V and J ends were trimmed by 4 bases and 2 bases, with 16 bases remaining between them. CDR1 SGDLS and CDR2 YYNGEE come from the germline V gene. The CDR3 length is 16 residues. CDR3 sequence reads: CASSSHRGLTGNTIYF. Written as DNA, the CDR3 is TGTGCCAGCAGCTCTCACCGGGGGCTTACTGGAAACACCATATATTTT.

The chain recombines TRBV2 with TRBJ1-6; D is unclear. V lost 7 bases and J 0 bases, leaving 13 bases between the germline ends. The germline V gene encodes CDR1 SNHLY and CDR2 FYNNEI. This CDR3 region has 16 residues. The CDR3: CASIDPRSSYNSPLHF. In nucleotides, the CDR3 is TGTGCCAGCATAGACCCCAGGAGCTCCTATAATTCACCCCTCCACTTT.

This clone was counted only a few times. The rearrangement joins TRBV7-9 to TRBJ1-3; tentative D call: TRBD1 (5 bases). The CDR3 spans 15 residues. Between the trimmed V and J ends, which lost 10 bases and 0 bases, there was a span of 16 bases. CDR1 and CDR2 (germline): SEHNR, FQNEAQ (reference sequence). The CDR3 spells CATRGESSSGNTIYF. The DNA of the CDR3 is TGTGCCACGCGGGGGGAGTCTAGCTCTGGAAACACCATATATTTT.

This clone was counted once. V is TRBV5-5 and J is TRBJ1-2, with D unclear. The CDR3 totals 13 residues. Germline CDR1 and CDR2: SGHKS and YYEKEE (reference sequence). Trimming removed 3 bases at V and 3 bases at J, with 9 bases between. CDR3 nucleotide sequence: TGTGCCAGCAGCTCAACCTCATACTATGGCTACACCTTC. It yields the protein CASSSTSYYGYTF.

CDR3 loop: CASSRGLAGGRNEQYF. The CDR3 DNA reads TGTGCCAGCAGCCGCGGACTAGCGGGGGGGCGCAACGAGCAGTACTTC. The V and J genes are TRBV2 and TRBJ2-7; 15 nucleotides match TRBD2. This CDR3 has 16 amino acids. V lost 6 bases and J lost 5; bases outside the gene matches: 8. Germline V gene lookup returns CDR1 SNHLY and CDR2 FYNNEI.

The DNA for the CDR3 is TGTGCCAGCTCACCTTTCGAGCGGGGGTCCACCGGGGAGCTGTTTTTT. It codes for CASSPFERGSTGELFF. The rearrangement links TRBV18 to TRBJ2-2; 8 positions match TRBD2. V trimming: 3 bases; J trimming: 4 bases; junction bases outside the gene matches: 7. The CDR3 contains 16 residues. The germline CDR1 and CDR2 sequences are KGHSH and LQKENI.

The chain recombines TRBV6-5 with TRBJ2-1; 10 nucleotides agree with TRBD1. CDR3 length equals 15 residues. Germline V gene data show CDR1 as MNHEY and CDR2 as SVGAGI. V was clipped by 6 bases and J by 6 bases; unmatched bases: 8. The CDR3 spells CASSQGQGRGNEQFF. The CDR3 DNA sequence: TGTGCCAGCAGCCAGGGACAGGGGAGAGGCAATGAGCAGTTCTTC.

The gene calls are TRBV9 and TRBJ2-1; the D gene is possibly TRBD2 (7 bases). Trimming stripped 4 bases from V and 9 bases from J, with 17 bases between. Per germline, CDR1 SGDLS and CDR2 YYNGEE. The CDR3 is 14 residues long. The CDR3 DNA sequence: TGTGCCAGCAGCCCACCTGGGGGGGGCCCTGAGCAGTTCTTC. It specifies CASSPPGGGPEQFF. The full variable domain, completed using reference TRBV9 and TRBJ2-1, is DSGVTQTPKHLITATGQRVTLRCSPRSGDLSVYWYQQSLDQGLQFLIQYYNGEERAKGNILERFSAQQFPDLHSELNLSSLELGDSALYFCASSPPGGGPEQFFGPGTRLTVL.

The chain carries TRBV6-1 and TRBJ1-1, with D possibly being TRBD1 (5 bases). V lost 4 bases and J 2 bases, leaving 11 bases between the germline ends. Germline V lookup: CDR1 MNHNS, CDR2 SASEGT. The CDR3 runs to 14 residues. This CDR3 reads CASSATGGNTEAFF. CDR3 sequence (DNA): TGTGCCAGCAGTGCCACAGGAGGCAACACTGAAGCTTTCTTT.

The chain is built from TRBV7-6 and TRBJ1-3; D is undetermined. The germline V gene encodes CDR1 SGHVS and CDR2 FNYEAQ. The CDR3 extends over 16 amino acids. Trimming shortened V by 0 bases and J by 3 bases, and 12 bases separated the two germline ends. CDR3 nucleotides: TGTGCCAGCAGCTTAGCGCTCGGGGTATATGGAAACACCATATATTTT. It specifies CASSLALGVYGNTIYF.

A single count supports this clone. The chain recombines TRBV7-2 with TRBJ1-6; 9 bases are shared with TRBD1. Looked up from germline, CDR1 is SGHTA and CDR2 is FQGNSA. The CDR3 runs 15 residues. The junction had 1 base not matched to a gene; V was cut back by 4 bases and J by 3 bases. CDR3 amino acids: CASSSTGGYNSPLHF. CDR3 DNA: TGTGCCAGCAGCTCGACAGGGGGCTATAATTCACCCCTCCACTTT.